This T cell receptor (beta chain) was recovered during a study of blood T cell repertoires in COVID-19. Study context: Donors in the United States, Italy and Spain gave samples during acute or convalescent COVID-19. T cells, B-cell-depleted T cells, or PBMCs provided the cDNA or gDNA that served as material.

Per the study methods: Nucleated cell number was recorded as an estimate derived from reference gene primer amplification. Method: immunoSEQ multiplex PCR; TCRdb's copy keeps in-frame clones and lacks some. V, J and clone size derive from that table, while D and trimming were established from the DNA sequence. In the table there are some 50,000 clones, 90% to 95% of which are singletons. Enrolled during active infection, Seattle patients were then followed longitudinally. This receptor was identified in a man aged 55 to 69 with COVID-19, enrolled during active disease. The specimen sequenced was peripheral blood.

The CDR3 here is CASSLGQGDEQYF. CDR3 DNA: TGCGCCAGCAGCTTGGGACAGGGAGACGAGCAGTACTTC. V and J are TRBV5-1 and TRBJ2-7; 7 nucleotides line up with TRBD1. The V gene end was trimmed by 0 bases and the J gene end by 5 bases; junction bases not matched to a gene: 2. The CDR3 length is 13 residues. The germline V gene has CDR1 SGHRS and CDR2 YFSETQ.